These 9 T cell receptor beta chains share one sample of origin, sequenced in a study of beta chain features in type 1 diabetes. These TCRs are of unknown antigen specificity. Findings and limits, study-wide: TCRB CDR3s were moderately but significantly shorter in Type 1 diabetes patients in all four CD4+ subsets.

Expressed TCRB transcripts were sequenced, since all the RNA that had been isolated was reverse transcribed. The assay was immunoSEQ multiplex PCR, and TCRdb's table has in-frame clones only and misses some. The data contain around 250,000 clones, roughly 13% of them singletons. Sequenced material: naive CD4+ T cells from blood. The receptors derive from a man between 25 and 39 years old with type 1 diabetes.

Turning to this clone: Other DNA sequences in the sample encode the same CDR3. This chain uses TRBV5-1 with TRBJ1-1, with a weak D call TRBD1 (5 bases). V was shortened by 4 bases and J by 3 bases, with 10 bases between the two germline ends. This CDR3 is built from 13 residues. The germline CDR1 and CDR2 sequences are SGHRS and YFSETQ. This CDR3 reads CASSPTGDTEAFF. CDR3 sequence (DNA): TGCGCCAGCAGCCCCACGGGGGACACTGAAGCTTTCTTT.

The table lists this clone with a few counts. V and J are TRBV29-1 and TRBJ1-3, with D unresolved. V lost 7 bases and J lost 3, with 10 bases in between. The CDR3 loop spans 12 amino acids. CDR1 and CDR2 (germline): SQVTM, ANQGSEA. The CDR3 bases are TGCAGCGCAGTACACGTTGGAAACACCATATATTTT. This translates into CSAVHVGNTIYF.

V usage is TRBV9 and J usage is TRBJ1-2; the match to TRBD1 covers 7 bases. The ends lost 3 bases at V and 2 bases at J; junction bases unmatched: 4. This CDR3 is 14 amino acids long. Germline V CDR1 and CDR2: SGDLS, YYNGEE. CDR3 sequence reads: CASSATGQNYGYTF. CDR3 nucleotide sequence: TGTGCCAGCAGCGCAACGGGACAGAACTATGGCTACACCTTC.

V and J are TRBV5-1 and TRBJ2-5, with D uncertain. Trimming left V 5 bases short and J 5 bases short, with 7 bases between. Germline V gene lookup returns CDR1 SGHRS and CDR2 YFSETQ. The CDR3 is 11 residues long. This CDR3 reads CASRVYETQYF. Written as DNA, the CDR3 is TGCGCCAGCAGGGTCTACGAGACCCAGTACTTC. Using reference TRBV5-1 and TRBJ2-5 for the parts outside the CDR3, the full variable domain is KAGVTQTPRYLIKTRGQQVTLSCSPISGHRSVSWYQQTPGQGLQFLFEYFSETQRNKGNFPGRFSGRQFSNSRSEMNVSTLELGDSALYLCASRVYETQYFGPGTRLLVL.

In this sample, this clone turned up a few times. This rearrangement joins TRBV28 to TRBJ2-7, with TRBD2 identical over 9 bases. The V gene end was trimmed by 7 bases and the J gene end by 5 bases; junction bases not matched to a gene: 6. The V gene's germline CDR1 is MDHEN and CDR2 SYDVKM. The CDR3 totals 13 residues. The CDR3 DNA sequence: TGTGCCAGCACCGGGACTAGCTACAACGAGCAGTACTTC. Translation: CASTGTSYNEQYF.

In the case of this clone: This same CDR3 is encoded by further DNA sequences in the sample. The chain joins TRBV7-9 to TRBJ2-7; D call uncertain. Germline assignment: CDR1 SEHNR and CDR2 FQNEAQ (reference sequence). This CDR3 is built from 11 residues. V lost 4 bases and J lost 3, with 4 bases in between. This chain's CDR3 is CASSSYYEQYF. In nucleotides, the CDR3 is TGTGCCAGCAGCTCCTACTACGAGCAGTACTTC.

V and J are TRBV28 and TRBJ1-5; no reliable D call. The germline V and J ends were trimmed by 5 bases and 5 bases, with 10 bases remaining between them. The CDR3 is 13 residues long. Germline V gene sequence: CDR1 MDHEN, CDR2 SYDVKM. The CDR3 coding sequence is TGTGCCAGCAGTCCCCCCCGAGATCAGCCCCAGCATTTT. Translation: CASSPPRDQPQHF. The full variable domain, in which reference TRBV28 and TRBJ1-5 provide the parts outside the CDR3, is DVKVTQSSRYLVKRTGEKVFLECVQDMDHENMFWYRQDPGLGLRLIYFSYDVKMKEKGDIPEGYSVSREKKERFSLILESASTNQTSMYLCASSPPRDQPQHFGDGTRLSIL.

The chain links TRBV11-2 to TRBJ2-3; D not certain. Trimming removed 5 bases at V and 5 bases at J, with 8 bases between. Per germline, CDR1 SGHAT and CDR2 FQNNGV. This CDR3 contains 12 residues. The CDR3 spells CASSRLLDTQYF. The CDR3 coding sequence is TGTGCCAGCAGCCGACTGTTAGATACGCAGTATTTT.

This clone has only a few counts. The chain links TRBV9 to TRBJ2-3; maybe TRBD2 (6 bases). The germline V gene has CDR1 SGDLS and CDR2 YYNGEE. Deletions cut 0 bases from V and 4 bases from J, with 9 bases between. This CDR3 spans 14 amino acids. This CDR3 is CASSVVGRSDTQYF. The CDR3 coding sequence is TGTGCCAGCAGCGTAGTGGGGAGGTCAGATACGCAGTATTTT.